This T cell receptor beta chain was captured in a study of T cell responses to AZD1222 COVID-19 vaccine. The CDR3 covers 13 residues. V was pared by 8 bases and J by 5 bases, with 6 bases of the junction left unmatched. Looked up from germline, CDR1 is SNHLY and CDR2 is FYNNEI. Study-level findings and limits: A rise in Spike-specific TCR breadth and depth followed two AZD1222 doses. Nearly half of spike-specific TCRs reportedly target unmutated variant regions.

Method: immunoSEQ multiplex PCR; TCRdb's copy keeps in-frame clones and lacks some. The repertoire holds about 120,000 clones, about 88% seen once, with roughly 20% in the top ten. For this clone: What it binds is unknown.

The material was peripheral blood, obtained on day 0 of MenACWY control vaccination. This rearrangement joins TRBV2 to TRBJ2-5, with 9 positions matching TRBD2. The sequence came from an adult in good health. CDR3 amino acids: CASGSGTSETQYF. CDR3 DNA: TGTGCCAGCGGGTCCGGGACTAGCGAGACCCAGTACTTC.